These T cell receptor beta chains were read from a single sample in a study of blood T cell repertoires in COVID-19. TCRdb's copy holds only in-frame clones and misses some; the assay was immunoSEQ multiplex PCR. The data contain 150,000 to 200,000 clones, roughly 87% of them seen just once; the ten biggest clones take up more than 5%. The sequenced sample was peripheral blood. The receptors were gathered from a human donor in a cohort sampled during active COVID-19. CDR3s include the opening cysteine and the closing phenylalanine or tryptophan. The order of the fields is V gene, clone size, D gene, J gene, CDR3 length, CDR3 protein, CDR3 DNA. The D gene is left open where the match is weak. The size of a clone is reported for some rows only, either as once, few or many, or as a class for expanded clones.

v_call: TRBV3-1/TRBV3-2; clone_size: NA; d_call: NA; j_call: TRBJ2-3; cdr3_length: 12; cdr3_aa: CASSQGEYTQYF; cdr3_nt: TGTGCCAGCAGCCAAGGAGAATATACGCAGTATTTT
v_call: TRBV28; clone_size: NA; d_call: TRBD2; j_call: TRBJ2-7; cdr3_length: 15; cdr3_aa: CASSPGLAGGHEQYF; cdr3_nt: TGTGCCAGCAGCCCTGGACTAGCGGGAGGGCACGAGCAGTACTTC
v_call: TRBV9; clone_size: NA; d_call: NA; j_call: TRBJ2-1; cdr3_length: 16; cdr3_aa: CASSVAGLPIYNEQFF; cdr3_nt: TGTGCCAGCAGCGTAGCGGGACTCCCTATATACAATGAGCAGTTCTTC
v_call: TRBV6-1; clone_size: NA; d_call: NA; j_call: TRBJ2-7; cdr3_length: 12; cdr3_aa: CASSEPRYEQYF; cdr3_nt: TGTGCCAGCAGTGAACCGCGCTACGAGCAGTACTTC
v_call: TRBV4-1; clone_size: few; d_call: TRBD1; j_call: TRBJ2-2; cdr3_length: 15; cdr3_aa: CASSHLQGASGELFF; cdr3_nt: TGCGCCAGCAGCCACTTACAGGGGGCAAGCGGGGAGCTGTTTTTT
v_call: TRBV6-6; clone_size: NA; d_call: TRBD1; j_call: TRBJ1-1; cdr3_length: 14; cdr3_aa: CASSYRTGGTEAFF; cdr3_nt: TGTGCCAGCAGTTACCGGACAGGGGGCACTGAAGCTTTCTTT
v_call: TRBV4-3; clone_size: once; d_call: TRBD1; j_call: TRBJ2-6; cdr3_length: 19; cdr3_aa: CASSPHLGTGGRGANVLTF; cdr3_nt: TGCGCCAGCAGTCCCCACCTCGGGACAGGGGGTCGGGGGGCCAACGTCCTGACTTTC
v_call: TRBV5-6; clone_size: once; d_call: NA; j_call: TRBJ1-2; cdr3_length: 15; cdr3_aa: CASSLAVGGSYGYTF; cdr3_nt: TGTGCCAGCAGCTTGGCCGTCGGAGGCTCCTATGGCTACACCTTC
v_call: TRBV2; clone_size: few; d_call: NA; j_call: TRBJ1-5; cdr3_length: 14; cdr3_aa: CASNNAGVSQPQHF; cdr3_nt: TGTGCCAGCAATAACGCAGGTGTTTCTCAGCCCCAGCATTTT
v_call: TRBV9; clone_size: NA; d_call: TRBD2; j_call: TRBJ2-5; cdr3_length: 16; cdr3_aa: CASSVAHGGTDETQYF; cdr3_nt: TGTGCCAGCAGCGTAGCCCACGGGGGGACGGACGAGACCCAGTACTTC
v_call: TRBV28; clone_size: NA; d_call: NA; j_call: TRBJ2-7; cdr3_length: 14; cdr3_aa: CASSLRRTAYEQYF; cdr3_nt: TGTGCCAGCAGTCTCCGACGGACAGCTTACGAGCAGTACTTC
v_call: TRBV13; clone_size: NA; d_call: NA; j_call: TRBJ1-4; cdr3_length: 15; cdr3_aa: CASSSGDNVEEKLFF; cdr3_nt: TGTGCCAGCAGCTCTGGGGACAACGTCGAAGAAAAACTGTTTTTT
v_call: TRBV5-1; clone_size: NA; d_call: TRBD1; j_call: TRBJ1-4; cdr3_length: 13; cdr3_aa: CASKTGTGEKLFF; cdr3_nt: TGCGCCAGCAAAACCGGGACAGGTGAAAAACTGTTTTTT
v_call: TRBV28; clone_size: once; d_call: TRBD1; j_call: TRBJ2-2; cdr3_length: 17; cdr3_aa: CASSLLGTGGSTGELFF; cdr3_nt: TGTGCCAGCAGTCTCCTTGGGACAGGGGGCTCAACCGGGGAGCTGTTTTTT